The 5 T cell receptor beta chains below were found in one sample sequenced in a study of blood T cells in healthy people across ages. Alongside a J-beta primer mix, a sample-barcoded 5' primer served in a second PCR lasting about 7 to 12 cycles. TCRdb passed the 5' RACE reads through MiXCR, listing each CDR3 protein once. The profile covers roughly 500,000 distinct CDR3 sequences, with roughly a quarter appearing a single time and approximately 17% taken by the ten largest. Sample: blood. These receptors were collected from a woman in her 70s in good health.

CDR3 coding DNA: TGCAGTGCTAGAGTATGGGACAGAACTAACTATGGCTACACCTTC. Its translation is CSARVWDRTNYGYTF. V is TRBV20-1 and J is TRBJ1-2; 7 bases are shared with TRBD1. The V gene's germline CDR1 is DFQATT and CDR2 SNEGSKA (reference sequence). This CDR3 spans 15 amino acids. Trimming at V came to 1 base and at J to 0 bases, leaving 5 bases not matched to a gene.

This clonotype came up a few times. The chain is built from TRBV4-3 and TRBJ2-1, with D tentatively TRBD1 or TRBD2 (5 bases each). Germline values: CDR1 LGHNA, CDR2 YSLEER. The CDR3 totals 14 residues. V lost 3 bases to trimming and J lost 2 bases, with 8 bases between them. For the CDR3, the DNA is TGCGCCAGCAGCCAGGGGGTGGCCTACAATGAGCAGTTCTTC. Translating gives CASSQGVAYNEQFF.

In this sample, this clonotype turned up many times. The gene calls are TRBV13 and TRBJ2-1; 13 positions match TRBD2. V lost 4 bases and J lost 9; bases outside the gene matches: 3. CDR1 is PRHDT and CDR2 is FYEKMQ in the germline V gene (reference sequence). CDR3 length: 14 residues. CDR3 DNA: TGTGCCAGCAGCTCGGGACTAGCGGGGATTGAGCAGTTCTTC. This codes for CASSSGLAGIEQFF.

The chain uses TRBV6-5 and TRBJ1-1, with D possibly being TRBD1 (5 bases). The CDR3 extends over 13 amino acids. The germline CDR1 and CDR2 sequences are MNHEY and SVGAGI. V lost 7 bases, J lost 0 bases, and 9 bases lay in between. The CDR3 protein is CASTQGMNTEAFF. For the CDR3, the DNA is TGTGCCAGCACCCAGGGAATGAACACTGAAGCTTTCTTT.

The CDR3, as DNA: TGCAGTGCTGTTGGACAGGGGGCCGGTGGCTACACCTTC. Residues: CSAVGQGAGGYTF. This chain uses TRBV20-1 with TRBJ1-2, with 11 positions matching TRBD1. V trimming: 5 bases; J trimming: 7 bases; junction bases outside the gene matches: 6. This CDR3 has 13 residues. Germline V gives CDR1 DFQATT, CDR2 SNEGSKA (reference sequence).